The T cell receptor (beta chain) described here comes from a study of molecular identifiers for immune sequencing clone quantification. On the study more broadly: In the replicates, RNA derived from around 18,000 or 91,000 naive CD8 cells was divided into five parts, and four were sequenced.

Findings and caveats of the study: Highly expanded clones may be undercounted when identical TCR molecules share barcodes.

Naive CD8 libraries were made from roughly 20,000 to 1,000,000 sorted cells, and they used 10%, 30% or 50% RNA. Trimming stripped 6 bases from V and 7 bases from J, with 5 bases between. The V gene's germline CDR1 is SNHLY and CDR2 FYNNEI. This CDR3 region has 10 residues. Making the bulk TCR libraries relied on previously described methods and listed TCR primers. One entry per CDR3 protein, called by TCRdb with MiXCR from the PCR reads. The sample has 600,000 to 650,000 distinct CDR3 sequences; 20% are singletons. In its sample, this clonotype was seen many times. The antigen is unknown. The clonotype was recovered from a human donor in good health. Some libraries in this study had Jurkat cell RNA spiked in. The chain uses TRBV2 and TRBJ2-3, with unresolved D. Source material: naive CD8+ T cells from blood, with Jurkat cell RNA spiked in. Stated subset: FACS-sorted CD8+CD4-CCR7+CD45RA+ naive T cells. CDR3 DNA sequence: TGTGCCAGCAGAGGAAATACGCAGTATTTT. Amino acids: CASRGNTQYF. The full variable domain, completed using reference TRBV2 and TRBJ2-3, is EPEVTQTPSHQVTQMGQEVILRCVPISNHLYFYWYRQILGQKVEFLVSFYNNEISEKSEIFDDQFSVERPDGSNFTLKIRSTKLEDSAMYFCASRGNTQYFGPGTRLTVL.